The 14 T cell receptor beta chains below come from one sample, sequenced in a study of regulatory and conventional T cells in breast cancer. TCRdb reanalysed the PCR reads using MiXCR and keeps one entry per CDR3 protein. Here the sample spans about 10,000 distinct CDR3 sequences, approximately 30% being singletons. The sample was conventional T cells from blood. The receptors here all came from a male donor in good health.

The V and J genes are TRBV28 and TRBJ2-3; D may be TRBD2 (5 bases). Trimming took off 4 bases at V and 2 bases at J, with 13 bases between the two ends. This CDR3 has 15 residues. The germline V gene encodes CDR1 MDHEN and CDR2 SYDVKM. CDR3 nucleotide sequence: TGTGCCAGCAGTTCCCCGCGGACTGTCACAGATACGCAGTATTTT. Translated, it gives CASSSPRTVTDTQYF.

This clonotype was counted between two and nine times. CDR3 nucleotide sequence: TGCAGTGCTAGAGACGGGACTAGCGGCGCCTACGAGCAGTACTTC. This encodes CSARDGTSGAYEQYF. The genes are TRBV20-1 and TRBJ2-7; 11 bases line up with TRBD2. Germline V gene lookup returns CDR1 DFQATT and CDR2 SNEGSKA (reference sequence). This CDR3 region has 15 residues. Trimming cost V 0 bases and J 2 bases; bases outside gene matches: 3.

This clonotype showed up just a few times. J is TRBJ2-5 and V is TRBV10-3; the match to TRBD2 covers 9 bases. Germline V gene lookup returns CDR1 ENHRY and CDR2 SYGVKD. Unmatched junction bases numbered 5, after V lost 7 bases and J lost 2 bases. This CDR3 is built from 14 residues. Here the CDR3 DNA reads TGTGCCATCATCAGTAGCGGGGGACAAGAGACCCAGTACTTC. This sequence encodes CAIISSGGQETQYF.

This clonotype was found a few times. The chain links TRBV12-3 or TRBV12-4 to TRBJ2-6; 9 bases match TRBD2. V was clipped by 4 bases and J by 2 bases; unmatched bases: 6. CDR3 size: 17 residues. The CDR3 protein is CASSSSGGRTGANVLTF. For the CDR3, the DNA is TGTGCCAGCAGTTCCAGCGGGGGGCGGACTGGGGCCAACGTCCTGACTTTC.

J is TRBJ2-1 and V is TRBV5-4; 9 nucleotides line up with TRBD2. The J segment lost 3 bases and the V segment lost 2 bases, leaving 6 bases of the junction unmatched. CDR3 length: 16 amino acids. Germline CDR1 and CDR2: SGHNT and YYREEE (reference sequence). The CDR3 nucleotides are TGTGCCAGCAGCTTTCAGCGGGGGGTCTTCTACAATGAGCAGTTCTTC. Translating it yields CASSFQRGVFYNEQFF.

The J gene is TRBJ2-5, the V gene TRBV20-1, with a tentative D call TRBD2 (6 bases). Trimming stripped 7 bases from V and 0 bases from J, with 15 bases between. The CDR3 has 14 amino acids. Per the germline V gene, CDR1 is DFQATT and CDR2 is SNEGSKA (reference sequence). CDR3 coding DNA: TGCAGTGAAATGGGACTGCCGTACCAAGAGACCCAGTACTTC. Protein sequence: CSEMGLPYQETQYF.

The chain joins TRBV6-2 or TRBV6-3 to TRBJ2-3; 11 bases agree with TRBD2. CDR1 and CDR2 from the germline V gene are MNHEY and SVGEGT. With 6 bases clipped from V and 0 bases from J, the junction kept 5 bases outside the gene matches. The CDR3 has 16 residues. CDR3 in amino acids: CASSLAGGLSTDTQYF. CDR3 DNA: TGTGCCAGCAGCCTAGCGGGGGGCCTTAGCACAGATACGCAGTATTTT.

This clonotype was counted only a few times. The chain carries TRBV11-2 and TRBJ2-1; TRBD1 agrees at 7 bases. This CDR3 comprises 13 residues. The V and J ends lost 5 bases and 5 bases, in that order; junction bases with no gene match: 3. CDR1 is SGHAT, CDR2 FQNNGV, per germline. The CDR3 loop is CASSQGVNNEQFF. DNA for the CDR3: TGTGCCAGCAGCCAGGGGGTCAACAATGAGCAGTTCTTC.

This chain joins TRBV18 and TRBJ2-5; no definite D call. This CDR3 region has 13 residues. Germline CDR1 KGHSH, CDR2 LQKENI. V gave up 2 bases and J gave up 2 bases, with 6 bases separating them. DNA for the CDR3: TGTGCCAGCTCACCATCGCAACAAGAGACCCAGTACTTC. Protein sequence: CASSPSQQETQYF.

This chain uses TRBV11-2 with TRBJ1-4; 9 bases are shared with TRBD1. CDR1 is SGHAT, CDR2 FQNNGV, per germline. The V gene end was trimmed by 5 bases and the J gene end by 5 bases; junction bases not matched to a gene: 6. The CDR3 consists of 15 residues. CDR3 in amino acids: CASSPLGQGNEKLFF. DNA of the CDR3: TGTGCCAGCAGCCCACTGGGACAGGGAAATGAAAAACTGTTTTTT.

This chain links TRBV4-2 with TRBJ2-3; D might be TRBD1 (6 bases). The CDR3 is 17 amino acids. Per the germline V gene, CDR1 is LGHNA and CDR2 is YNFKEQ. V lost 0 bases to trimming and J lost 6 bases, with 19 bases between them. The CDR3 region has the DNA TGTGCCAGCAGCCAAGATCCAGGGGCTAAGGTTTTGGATACGCAGTATTTT. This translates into CASSQDPGAKVLDTQYF.

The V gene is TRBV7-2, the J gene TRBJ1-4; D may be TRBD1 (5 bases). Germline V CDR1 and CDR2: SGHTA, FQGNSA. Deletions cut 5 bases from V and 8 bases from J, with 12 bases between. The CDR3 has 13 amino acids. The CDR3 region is CASSLGGGEKLFF. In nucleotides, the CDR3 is TGTGCCAGCAGCCTCGGGGGTGGGGAAAAACTGTTTTTT.

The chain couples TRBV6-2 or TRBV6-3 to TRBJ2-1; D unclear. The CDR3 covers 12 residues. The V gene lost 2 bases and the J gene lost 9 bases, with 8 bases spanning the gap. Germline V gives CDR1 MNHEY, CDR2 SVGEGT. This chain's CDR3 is CASSYLPPEQFF. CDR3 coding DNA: TGTGCCAGCAGTTACCTCCCCCCTGAGCAGTTCTTC.

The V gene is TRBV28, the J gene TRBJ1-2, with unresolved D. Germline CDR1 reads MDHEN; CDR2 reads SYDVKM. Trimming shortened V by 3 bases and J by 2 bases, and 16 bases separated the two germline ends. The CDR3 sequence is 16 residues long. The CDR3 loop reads CASSFRIGRENYGYTF. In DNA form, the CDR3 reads TGTGCCAGCAGTTTTAGAATAGGGAGGGAGAACTATGGCTACACCTTC.